This T cell receptor beta chain was documented in a study of T-cell memory formation after mild COVID-19 (dated by TCRdb to the early 2020s). About the investigation overall: TCR sequence clusters from the two donors were found to be largely donor specific. In a couple of donors, T-cell clones that expanded and contracted after mild COVID-19 were followed by sequencing TCRalpha and TCRbeta repertoires longitudinally. The cohort comprised two young, previously healthy adult volunteers, one female and one male.

PBMCs were isolated by Ficoll-Paque density gradient centrifugation. Instrument on record: Illumina NovaSeq 6000. cDNA libraries for TCRalpha and TCRbeta were prepared by 5'RACE using constant-segment primers, with sample barcodes and unique molecular identifiers added. Trizol reagent was used to extract RNA from every sample. The libraries were amplified in two PCR steps, and the second step added a second sample barcode and Illumina TruSeq adapters. Sequencing of the libraries was done on an Illumina NovaSeq, producing 2 x 150 bp paired-end reads. Turning to the authors' computational methods: Demultiplexing of reads and collapsing into UMI-guided consensus sequences were performed with migec v1.2.7. Using mixcr v2.1.11, UMI consensuses were aligned to TRA and TRB V and J templates and then assembled into clonotypes. Expanded or contracted clonotypes were those called significant by both edgeR and NoisET, with noise models trained on biological replicates. edgeR calls used a false discovery rate-adjusted p below 0.01 and a log2 fold-change threshold of 1. PCA with hierarchical clustering of max-normalized trajectories of the 1000 most abundant clonotypes was used as exploratory dynamics analysis. Each responding clone was given a CD4 or CD8 phenotype based on the CD4+ and CD8+ repertoires, which had been sequenced separately. TCRdb reprocessing: public reads trimmed at Q25 with fastp, clones called with MiXCR, in-frame beta chains kept. CDR3 protein duplicates are merged, each entry listing the most common genes and DNA. None of the V and J calls come from the authors' own analysis; TCRdb made them. The sample table shows about 110,000 distinct CDR3 sequences, and roughly a sixth are seen once. Of the sample, roughly 6% falls within the top ten clones.

This clonotype was found a few times. No antigen is known for it. No per-base quality is available; no much larger clone lies one base away. The paper as a whole reports these results and caveats: The study included only two mild cases, and larger cohorts that include severe cases with pre-infection samples were judged to be necessary. Contracting CD4+ clones were found mainly in CM and EM memory subsets, while CD8+ clones were enriched in EMRA. The second-wave clones that peaked on day 37 were not confirmed to be SARS-CoV-2 specific. Some responding clones were found in pre-infection memory, which suggests that pre-existing cross-reactive memory T cells took part in the SARS-CoV-2 response. Clones contracting from day 15 to 85 had balanced CD4/CD8 phenotypes, while a second wave expanding from day 15 to 37 was biased towards CD4+.

Source material: PBMCs or a T cell subset sorted from them (not recorded which). This clonotype was sampled from a man younger than 35 who had mild COVID-19 (a few samples of this study predate the infection). The sample titles of this study are shuffled in the database, so cell type and time point are left out; the donor was told from shared clones.

The DNA sequence is as follows: TGTGCCAGCAGCCAAGTGATCAGCGGCCTCACAGATACGCAGTATTTT. It translates as CASSQVISGLTDTQYF. The chain is made from TRBV3-1 and TRBJ2-3; the D segment could be TRBD2, given 5 matching bases. V gives up 1 base and J gives up 2 bases, and the segment between their germline ends measures 13 bases. CDR3 length: 16 amino acids, cysteine to phenylalanine. Only CDR3 DNA remains: 48 bases, in frame from the first base. CDR1 and CDR2 are read off the germline V gene (reference sequence) as LGHDT and YNNKEL.